The 14 T cell receptor beta chains listed next were all sequenced from one sample in a study of Ad26.COV2.S vaccination and SARS-CoV-2 variants. Libraries were prepared by immunoSEQ multiplex PCR; TCRdb keeps only in-frame clonotypes and omits some of them. Of about 390,000 clones listed, 75% to 90% are singletons. The treatment denotes: around 19 received Ad26.COV2.S at low or high dose, single or two shots; about 5 received placebo; per-sample allocation not given. Sampling was done on day 63 after the first vaccine or placebo injection. The input for sequencing was peripheral blood, taken in a trial of Ad26.COV2.S vaccine versus placebo. The source of these receptors is a person aged 18-60 years who received the Ad26.COV2.S COVID-19 vaccine or a placebo.

The gene calls are TRBV2 and TRBJ1-2; D might be TRBD1 (6 bases). The CDR3 contains 15 residues. Trimming removed 6 bases from V and 6 bases from J, with 20 bases in between. CDR1 is SNHLY and CDR2 is FYNNEI in the germline V gene. The CDR3: CASSEQGSAPDGYTF. In DNA, the CDR3 is TGTGCCAGCAGCGAACAGGGCAGCGCACCGGATGGCTACACCTTC. Variable domain in full (rest from reference TRBV2 and TRBJ1-2): EPEVTQTPSHQVTQMGQEVILRCVPISNHLYFYWYRQILGQKVEFLVSFYNNEISEKSEIFDDQFSVERPDGSNFTLKIRSTKLEDSAMYFCASSEQGSAPDGYTFGSGTRLTVV.

V is TRBV4-2 and J is TRBJ2-3; tentatively, D is TRBD2 (7 bases). CDR1 LGHNA and CDR2 YNFKEQ come from the germline V gene. The CDR3 is 18 residues long. V lost 0 bases and J 7 bases, leaving 23 bases between the germline ends. The CDR3 DNA follows: TGTGCCAGCAGCCAAGAAGAGGGAGGGGGGGAGGTCGTAAATACGCAGTATTTT. Amino acids: CASSQEEGGGEVVNTQYF.

This chain joins TRBV5-1 and TRBJ2-7, with 7 bases identical to TRBD2. CDR1 and CDR2 from the germline V gene are SGHRS and YFSETQ. CDR3 length: 15 amino acids. V shed 5 bases, J shed 7 bases, and the junction held 15 bases outside the gene matches. The CDR3 protein is CASSPGTTGVREQYF. CDR3 DNA: TGCGCCAGCAGTCCAGGGACTACCGGAGTACGGGAGCAGTACTTC.

The rearrangement links TRBV10-1 to TRBJ1-1, with a tentative D call TRBD1 (6 bases). V was trimmed by 2 bases and J by 1 base, leaving 17 bases between them. CDR3 length equals 17 residues. Germline V gene lookup returns CDR1 WNHNN and CDR2 SYGVQD (reference sequence). The CDR3 nucleotides are TGCGCCAGCAGTGAGACAAGACAGGTCTACTCGAACACTGAAGCTTTCTTT. Translated, it gives CASSETRQVYSNTEAFF.

The genes are TRBV19 and TRBJ2-4, with unresolved D. Germline V CDR1 and CDR2: LNHDA, SQIVND (reference sequence). Trimming took off 2 bases at V and 7 bases at J, with 18 bases between the two ends. The CDR3 is made up of 16 amino acids. The CDR3 spells CASSIRTQPPRNIQYF. The CDR3 region has the DNA TGTGCCAGTAGTATAAGGACCCAACCCCCAAGGAACATTCAGTACTTC.

The V gene is TRBV5-1, the J gene TRBJ2-1; a weak D match, TRBD1 (6 bases). This CDR3 is 14 amino acids long. Germline V CDR1 and CDR2: SGHRS, YFSETQ. Trimming cost V 0 bases and J 10 bases, with 14 bases left between them. CDR3 sequence: CASSLEQGVWEQFF. The CDR3 DNA sequence: TGCGCCAGCAGCTTGGAACAGGGAGTCTGGGAGCAGTTCTTC.

CDR3 DNA: TGCGCCAGCAGCTTTAGCGGGGGGACCTACAATGAGCAGTTCTTC. Encoded protein: CASSFSGGTYNEQFF. The chain couples TRBV4-3 to TRBJ2-1, with 10 bases matching TRBD2. CDR1 LGHNA and CDR2 YSLEER come from the germline V gene. Trimming took 5 bases from V and 2 from J; bases not matched to a gene: 3. The CDR3 extends over 15 amino acids.

The rearrangement joins TRBV4-1 to TRBJ1-2; D gene ambiguous. Germline CDR1 is MGHRA and CDR2 is YSYEKL. This CDR3 is 15 amino acids long. With 0 bases removed from V and 0 bases from J, the gap between germline ends came to 8 bases. CDR3 loop: CASSQDSPANYGYTF. CDR3 coding DNA: TGCGCCAGCAGCCAAGACTCCCCAGCTAACTATGGCTACACCTTC.

This chain joins TRBV27 and TRBJ1-6, with D uncertain. V lost 2 bases, J lost 0 bases, and 8 bases lay in between. The CDR3 contains 16 residues. Germline CDR1 reads MNHEY; CDR2 reads SMNVEV (reference sequence). CDR3 coding DNA: TGTGCCAGCAGTTTAAACATACCCTCCTATAATTCACCCCTCCACTTT. This translates into CASSLNIPSYNSPLHF.

The chain couples TRBV27 to TRBJ1-2; D is possibly TRBD1 (6 bases). V lost 1 base and J 3 bases, leaving 12 bases between the germline ends. Germline V CDR1 and CDR2: MNHEY, SMNVEV (reference sequence). The CDR3 loop spans 15 amino acids. CDR3 nucleotide sequence: TGTGCCAGCAGTTTATACCAGGGGATCGACTATGGCTACACCTTC. Translated, it gives CASSLYQGIDYGYTF.

The chain links TRBV3-1 (or the pseudogene TRBV3-2) to TRBJ1-1; D call uncertain. CDR1 is LGHDT, CDR2 YNNKEL, per germline (reference sequence). This CDR3 comprises 13 residues. Trimming took 7 bases from V and 0 from J, leaving 9 bases between them. The CDR3 reads CASTNFMNTEAFF. The CDR3 nucleotides are TGTGCCAGCACCAACTTCATGAACACTGAAGCTTTCTTT.

The chain is built from TRBV5-1 and TRBJ2-2, with D hard to call. This CDR3 spans 14 amino acids. The V end was cut by 4 bases, the J end by 0 bases, with 7 bases between. Germline CDR1 reads SGHRS; CDR2 reads YFSETQ. CDR3 sequence reads: CASSGQANTGELFF. The CDR3 DNA follows: TGCGCCAGCAGCGGGCAGGCGAACACCGGGGAGCTGTTTTTT.

V gene TRBV27 combines with J gene TRBJ2-7; 11 bases are a match to TRBD1. CDR1 is MNHEY and CDR2 is SMNVEV in the germline V gene (reference sequence). This CDR3 has 14 amino acids. V lost 5 bases and J lost 3; bases outside the gene matches: 3. CDR3 sequence (DNA): TGTGCCAGCAGTAGGGGGACAGGGGGCTACGAGCAGTACTTC. Translating gives CASSRGTGGYEQYF.

The CDR3 loop is CASSWDSGEAFF. The CDR3 nucleotides are TGTGCCAGCTCATGGGACAGTGGAGAAGCTTTCTTT. The V and J genes are TRBV18 and TRBJ1-1; TRBD1 agrees at 7 bases. After removal of 5 bases from V and 8 bases from J, the junction contained 5 bases not matched to a gene. This CDR3 is built from 12 residues. Germline V gene sequence: CDR1 KGHSH, CDR2 LQKENI.